These 2 T cell receptor beta chains came from one sample sequenced in a study of response to subunit inactivated influenza vaccine. TCRdb fed the RT-PCR reads into MiXCR, producing one record per CDR3 protein. The table shows around 750,000 distinct CDR3 sequences, with 21% occurring only once. Sequencing used PBMCs from blood, obtained about 5 days after vaccination. The receptors shown here come from a man aged 50-59 years who received an inactivated influenza vaccine.

This clonotype was recorded a few times. The rearrangement joins TRBV4-3 to TRBJ2-2; TRBD2 matches at 9 bases. The CDR3 spans 16 residues. Trimming removed 0 bases from V and 5 bases from J; junction bases left unmatched: 4. Germline values: CDR1 LGHNA, CDR2 YSLEER. CDR3 sequence (DNA): TGCGCCAGCAGCCAAGATCTAGCGGGATCTACCGGGGAGCTGTTTTTT. This encodes CASSQDLAGSTGELFF.

This clonotype has more than one count but fewer than ten. The chain links TRBV7-2 to TRBJ2-1, with D uncertain. The CDR3 sequence is 13 residues long. V lost 5 bases and J 2 bases, leaving 7 bases between the germline ends. CDR1 SGHTA and CDR2 FQGNSA come from the germline V gene. The CDR3 DNA reads TGTGCCAGCAGCGGTGCGGCCTACAATGAGCAGTTCTTC. Encoded protein: CASSGAAYNEQFF.